This TCR beta chain was profiled in a study of glioma-infiltrating T cells after dendritic cell vaccination. Overall study results and limits: Survival was not directly related to TCR clonality in these patients.

Profiled with immunoSEQ multiplex PCR; TCRdb holds only in-frame clones, not every one. The sample has around 90,000 clones; approximately 80% are singletons. As concerns this clone: What it binds is unknown.

Germline CDR1 KGHSY, CDR2 FQNENV. This CDR3 region has 15 residues. V dropped 0 bases and J dropped 4 bases, with 10 bases sitting between them. The sequence came from a human donor with glioblastoma. The gene calls are TRBV16 and TRBJ1-5, with D maybe TRBD1 (5 bases). The sequenced sample was blood, obtained before dendritic cell vaccination. DNA of the CDR3: TGTGCCAGCAGCCAATCCGAAGGGGTTAATCAGCCCCAGCATTTT. This gives the protein CASSQSEGVNQPQHF.